Given below is one T cell receptor beta chain in context. The germline CDR1 and CDR2 sequences are MGHDK and SYGVNS. Trimming removed 1 base at V and 7 bases at J, with 12 bases between. This CDR3 region has 14 residues. The source of the sample is a study of blood T cell repertoires in COVID-19. Generated by immunoSEQ multiplex PCR, the TCRdb table keeps only in-frame clones and is missing some. The sample consists of a few hundred thousand clones, over 85% of them appearing once. The rearrangement uses TRBV25-1 and TRBJ2-3; D call uncertain. Sequencing used peripheral blood. The sequence was collected from a woman aged 55-70 years with COVID-19, enrolled during active disease. CDR3 nucleotide sequence: TGTGCCAGCAGTGAATCGGAAGCGCGGCATACGCAGTATTTT. Its translation is CASSESEARHTQYF.